The rows below give T cell receptor beta chains drawn from one sample of a study of control samples from healthy donors and cancer patients. Clones were read by immunoSEQ multiplex PCR, and TCRdb kept only the in-frame ones, dropping some. Of around 150,000 clones in the sample, 96% were seen once. Sequencing was done on a sample of blood. These receptors were obtained from a woman in her 30s in good health. Each CDR3 is given with its conserved first and last residue. A D gene is named only where the DNA matches it firmly. Part of the rows lack a size; the others show once, few, many or a class for expanded clones.

V gene	J gene	D gene	clone size	CDR3 DNA	CDR3 protein
TRBV3-1/TRBV3-2	TRBJ1-6	.	.	TGTGCCAGCAGCCAAGCCCTGATGGATTCACCCCTCCACTTT	CASSQALMDSPLHF
TRBV19	TRBJ1-5	.	.	TGTGCCAGTAGTACGCAGCTCGAGCAGCCCCAGCATTTT	CASSTQLEQPQHF
TRBV5-1	TRBJ2-1	TRBD2	once	TGCGCCAGCAGCGGGGCTAGCGGAGACAATGAGCAGTTCTTC	CASSGASGDNEQFF
TRBV30	TRBJ2-7	.	.	TGTGCCTGGTCCGGATCTTGGCTAGGGGAGCAGTACTTC	CAWSGSWLGEQYF
TRBV15	TRBJ2-7	TRBD2	.	TGTGCCACCAGCACGAAGCGGGAGGGTCGAGAGCAGTACTTC	CATSTKREGREQYF
TRBV4-2	TRBJ2-3	TRBD2	.	TGTGCCAGCAGCCAAGCTCGCGGGGGTTCGGATACGCAGTATTTT	CASSQARGGSDTQYF
TRBV3-1/TRBV3-2	TRBJ2-1	TRBD2	.	TGTGCCAGCAGACTTAGCGGGAGGGCCGGGGTTGAGCAGTTCTTC	CASRLSGRAGVEQFF
TRBV2	TRBJ1-2	TRBD1	.	TGTGCCAGCAGTGAACAGGGGGCAGGTGGCTACACCTTC	CASSEQGAGGYTF
TRBV6-5	TRBJ2-3	TRBD1	.	TGTGCCAGCAGTTCTGAGGGGGCTAGCACAGATACGCAGTATTTT	CASSSEGASTDTQYF
TRBV28	TRBJ1-2	.	.	TGTGCCAGCTCCCCGGCCGGGGCTCGGGGCTACACCTTC	CASSPAGARGYTF
TRBV6-5	TRBJ2-1	.	.	TGTGCCAGCAGCCCCCCTCAGGGTGAGCAGTTCTTC	CASSPPQGEQFF
TRBV5-8	TRBJ1-4	.	.	TGTGCCAGCAGCTTGGTTGGCAGAAGTAATGAAAAACTGTTTTTT	CASSLVGRSNEKLFF
TRBV28	TRBJ2-7	.	.	TGTGCCAGCAGTTTCGCCAACAGGGAGAGTGGTGAGCAGTACTTC	CASSFANRESGEQYF
TRBV2	TRBJ1-4	.	.	TGTGCCAGCACCCCGTTGAGGGGGAGGGAAAAACTGTTTTTT	CASTPLRGREKLFF
TRBV11-2	TRBJ2-2	.	.	TGTGCCAGCAGCTTCGATGGCGGGACGCTCACCGGGGAGCTGTTTTTT	CASSFDGGTLTGELFF
TRBV12-3/TRBV12-4	TRBJ2-2	.	.	TGTGCCAGCAGTCTTCGGACCGGGGAGCTGTTTTTT	CASSLRTGELFF
TRBV3-1/TRBV3-2	TRBJ2-5	.	.	TGTGCCAGCAGCCAAAGGGGAAGAGCTCAAGAGACCCAGTACTTC	CASSQRGRAQETQYF
TRBV28	TRBJ2-7	TRBD1	once	TGTGCCAGCAGTTCGCCGAACCCCCGGGACAGCTGGCGCGAGCAGTACTTC	CASSSPNPRDSWREQYF
TRBV6-5	TRBJ1-1	TRBD1	.	TGTGCCAGCAGTTACTCGACGAATACAGGGGGCACTGAAGCTTTCTTT	CASSYSTNTGGTEAFF
TRBV7-3	TRBJ2-5	TRBD1	.	TGTGCCAGCAGCTCGACCGGGACAGGGGTAGAGACCCAGTACTTC	CASSSTGTGVETQYF
TRBV10-2	TRBJ1-5	TRBD1	.	TGCGCCAGCAGTCCCAGGGACAGGGAGGACCAGCCCCAGCATTTT	CASSPRDREDQPQHF
TRBV27	TRBJ2-2	.	.	TGTGCCAGCAGCTCTGTAGGGACATTGAACACCGGGGAGCTGTTTTTT	CASSSVGTLNTGELFF
TRBV3-1/TRBV3-2	TRBJ2-1	TRBD1	.	TGTGCCAGCAGCCATGACAGGGGGCGTTCCTACAATGAGCAGTTCTTC	CASSHDRGRSYNEQFF
TRBV29-1	TRBJ1-2	.	.	TGCAGCGCCGCCCCCGACAGGACTAACTATGGCTACACCTTC	CSAAPDRTNYGYTF
TRBV19	TRBJ2-7	TRBD2	.	TGTGCCAGTAGTGCCGGACTAGCGGGCTCCTACGAGCAGTACTTC	CASSAGLAGSYEQYF
TRBV7-6	TRBJ2-7	TRBD2	.	TGTGCCAGCAGCTTAGGACCTAGCGGGGATTCCTACGAGCAGTACTTC	CASSLGPSGDSYEQYF
TRBV7-6	TRBJ2-2	TRBD2	.	TGTGCCAGCAGCTCGCGGACTAGCGGGAAGAACACCGGGGAGCTGTTTTTT	CASSSRTSGKNTGELFF
TRBV6-5	TRBJ2-7	TRBD1	.	TGTGCCAGCACCCGGGACAGGGGGCTTTACGAGCAGTACTTC	CASTRDRGLYEQYF
TRBV5-6	TRBJ2-3	.	.	TGTGCCAGCAGCTCGGTCGGGACTTCCACAGATACGCAGTATTTT	CASSSVGTSTDTQYF
TRBV29-1	TRBJ2-2	TRBD1	once	TGCAGCGTCTCACCGGGACAGGGGACGGGGGAGCTGTTTTTT	CSVSPGQGTGELFF
TRBV15	TRBJ2-3	TRBD2	.	TGTGCCACCAGCAGAGACCCACTAGCGGGAGGTGGAGATACGCAGTATTTT	CATSRDPLAGGGDTQYF
TRBV6-8	TRBJ2-2	TRBD2	.	TGTGCCAGCAGTTACTCGAAGGTAGCGGGGGGGAACACCGGGGAGCTGTTTTTT	CASSYSKVAGGNTGELFF
TRBV27	TRBJ2-3	.	.	TGTGCCAGCAGTTTTCTCACAGATACGCAGTATTTT	CASSFLTDTQYF
TRBV18	TRBJ1-4	TRBD1	.	TGTGCCAGCTCACTACAAGGGACAGGGGGCGAAAAACTGTTTTTT	CASSLQGTGGEKLFF
TRBV12-5	TRBJ2-1	.	once	TGTGCTAGTGGTTTGGTACTAGGGGGTCGACACAATGAGCAGTTCTTC	CASGLVLGGRHNEQFF
TRBV4-1	TRBJ2-7	TRBD1	.	TGCGCCAGCAGCCCGGGACAGGATTTGATGAGCTACGAGCAGTACTTC	CASSPGQDLMSYEQYF
TRBV29-1	TRBJ2-3	TRBD2	.	TGCAGCGTTGCTCCGCTAGCGGGGTTCACAGATACGCAGTATTTT	CSVAPLAGFTDTQYF
TRBV2	TRBJ2-7	.	.	TGTGCCAGCAGAGTTGGGGGCTACGAGCAGTACTTC	CASRVGGYEQYF
TRBV5-1	TRBJ2-2	TRBD1	once	TGCGCCAGCAGCTTAAGAGGGACAGTGCTAAGCACCGGGGAGCTGTTTTTT	CASSLRGTVLSTGELFF
TRBV4-2	TRBJ2-1	.	.	TGTGCCAGCAGCCACCCTCTACCCTACAATGAGCAGTTCTTC	CASSHPLPYNEQFF
TRBV9	TRBJ2-3	TRBD2	.	TGTGCCAGCAGCGTCCTCAGCGGGGGGGGGACAGATACGCAGTATTTT	CASSVLSGGGTDTQYF
TRBV7-3	TRBJ2-1	TRBD2	.	TGTGCCAGCAGCACTGTGGGACTAGTGGGTGAGCAGTTCTTC	CASSTVGLVGEQFF
TRBV10-3	TRBJ1-3	.	.	TGTGCCATCAGTAACCTCGTAAACACCATATATTTT	CAISNLVNTIYF
TRBV11-3	TRBJ2-1	TRBD1	.	TGTGCCAGCAGCCTGGGGGGACAGGGGAACAATGAGCAGTTCTTC	CASSLGGQGNNEQFF
TRBV15	TRBJ1-5	TRBD1	.	TGTGCCACCAGCAGGGACAGGTTTCAGCCCCAGCATTTT	CATSRDRFQPQHF
TRBV5-1	TRBJ1-1	.	.	TGCGCCAGCAGCTTGGGGCAGACGAACACTGAAGCTTTCTTT	CASSLGQTNTEAFF
TRBV19	TRBJ2-2	.	.	TGTGCCAGTAATGGTGGGGCCGGAAACACCGGGGAGCTGTTTTTT	CASNGGAGNTGELFF